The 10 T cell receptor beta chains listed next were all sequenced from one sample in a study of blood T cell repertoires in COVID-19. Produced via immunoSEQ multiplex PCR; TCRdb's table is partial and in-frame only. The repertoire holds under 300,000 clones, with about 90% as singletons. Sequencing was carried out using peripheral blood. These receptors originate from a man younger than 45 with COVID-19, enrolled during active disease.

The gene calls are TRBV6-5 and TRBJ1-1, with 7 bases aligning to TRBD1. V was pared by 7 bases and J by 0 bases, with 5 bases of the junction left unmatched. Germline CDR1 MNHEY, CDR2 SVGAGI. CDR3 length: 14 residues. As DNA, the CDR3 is TGTGCCAGCACGTTAGGGGGCTTGAACACTGAAGCTTTCTTT. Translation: CASTLGGLNTEAFF.

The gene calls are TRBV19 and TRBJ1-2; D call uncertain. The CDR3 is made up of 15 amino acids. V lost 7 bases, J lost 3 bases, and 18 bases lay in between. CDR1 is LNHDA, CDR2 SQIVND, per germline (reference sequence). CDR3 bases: TGTGCCAGTAATCTTCACCGGGATGGGGACTATGGCTACACCTTC. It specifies CASNLHRDGDYGYTF.

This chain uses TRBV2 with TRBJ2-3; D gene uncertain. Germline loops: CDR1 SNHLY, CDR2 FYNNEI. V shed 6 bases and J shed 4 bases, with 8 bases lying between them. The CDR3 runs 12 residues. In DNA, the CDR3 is TGTGCCAGCAGGCTGGAGTCAGATACGCAGTATTTT. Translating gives CASRLESDTQYF.

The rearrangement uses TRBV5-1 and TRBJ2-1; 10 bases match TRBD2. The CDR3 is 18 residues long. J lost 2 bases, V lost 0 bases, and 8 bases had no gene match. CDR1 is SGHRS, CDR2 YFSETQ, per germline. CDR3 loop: CASSLDRAGGPPYNEQFF. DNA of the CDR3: TGCGCCAGCAGCTTGGATAGAGCGGGGGGGCCACCCTACAATGAGCAGTTCTTC.

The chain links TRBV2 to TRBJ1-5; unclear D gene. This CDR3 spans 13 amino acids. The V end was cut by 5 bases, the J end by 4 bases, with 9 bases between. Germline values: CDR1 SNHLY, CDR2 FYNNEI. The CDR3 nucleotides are TGTGCCAGCAGTTACAGCTTAAATCAGCCCCAGCATTTT. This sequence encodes CASSYSLNQPQHF.

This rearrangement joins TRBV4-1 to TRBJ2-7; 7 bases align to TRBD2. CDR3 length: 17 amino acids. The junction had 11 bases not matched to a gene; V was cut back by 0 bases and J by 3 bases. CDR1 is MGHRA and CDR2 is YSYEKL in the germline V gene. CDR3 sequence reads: CASSQDAGLAVNYEQYF. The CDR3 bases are TGCGCCAGCAGCCAAGATGCCGGGCTAGCGGTGAACTACGAGCAGTACTTC.

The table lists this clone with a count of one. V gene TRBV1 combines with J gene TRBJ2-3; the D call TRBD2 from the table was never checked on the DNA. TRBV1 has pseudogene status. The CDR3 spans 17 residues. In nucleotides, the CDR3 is TGCACCAGCAGCCAAGGCAACAGGCGGGGGAGCACAGATACGCAGTATTTT. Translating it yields CTSSQGNRRGSTDTQYF.

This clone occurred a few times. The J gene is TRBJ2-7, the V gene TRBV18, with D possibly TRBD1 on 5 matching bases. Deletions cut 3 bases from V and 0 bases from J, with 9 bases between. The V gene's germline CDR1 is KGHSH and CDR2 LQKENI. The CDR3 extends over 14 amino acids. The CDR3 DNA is TGTGCCAGCTCACCGCAGACAGACTCCTACGAGCAGTACTTC. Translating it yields CASSPQTDSYEQYF.

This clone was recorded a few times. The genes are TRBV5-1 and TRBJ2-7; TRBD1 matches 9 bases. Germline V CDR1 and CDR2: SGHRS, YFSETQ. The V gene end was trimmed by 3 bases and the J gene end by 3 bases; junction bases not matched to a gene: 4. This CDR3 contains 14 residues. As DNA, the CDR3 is TGCGCCAGCAGCTCGGGACAGGGATTCTACGAGCAGTACTTC. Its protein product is CASSSGQGFYEQYF.

Here the CDR3 reads CASLLQGATEAFF. Here the CDR3 DNA reads TGTGCCAGCCTTCTCCAGGGGGCTACTGAAGCTTTCTTT. The V gene is TRBV12-3 or TRBV12-4, the J gene TRBJ1-1; 8 nucleotides agree with TRBD1. CDR3 length: 13 amino acids. J was trimmed by 5 bases and V by 8 bases; bases with no gene match: 7.